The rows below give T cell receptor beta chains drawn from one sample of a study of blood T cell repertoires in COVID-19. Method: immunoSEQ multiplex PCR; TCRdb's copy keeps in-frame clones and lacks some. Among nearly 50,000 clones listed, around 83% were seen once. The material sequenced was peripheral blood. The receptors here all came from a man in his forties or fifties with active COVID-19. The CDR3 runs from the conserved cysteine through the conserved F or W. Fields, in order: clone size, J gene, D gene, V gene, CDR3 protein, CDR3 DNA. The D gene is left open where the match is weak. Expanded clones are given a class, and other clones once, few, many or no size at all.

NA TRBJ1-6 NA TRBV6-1 CASSEVGARYNSPLHF TGTGCCAGCAGTGAAGTGGGGGCGCGCTATAATTCACCCCTCCACTTT
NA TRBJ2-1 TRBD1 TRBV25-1 CASNLMGQGYNEQFF TGTGCCAGCAATCTGATGGGACAGGGCTACAATGAGCAGTTCTTC
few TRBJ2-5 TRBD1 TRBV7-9 CASSSSGTEETQYF TGTGCCAGCAGCTCCTCCGGGACAGAAGAGACCCAGTACTTC
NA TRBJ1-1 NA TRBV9 CASSVVGGAKEAFF TGTGCCAGCAGCGTAGTGGGAGGGGCCAAAGAGGCTTTCTTT
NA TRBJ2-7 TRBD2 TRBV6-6 CASSATSPSEQYF TGTGCCAGCAGTGCGACTAGCCCCTCCGAGCAGTACTTC
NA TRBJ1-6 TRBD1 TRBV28 CASTNPRDRGGKYNSPLHF TGTGCCAGCACCAACCCTCGGGACAGGGGAGGGAAGTATAATTCACCCCTCCACTTT
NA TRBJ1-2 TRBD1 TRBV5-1 CASSLPGGAGYTF TGCGCCAGCAGCTTGCCAGGGGGCGCAGGATACACCTTC
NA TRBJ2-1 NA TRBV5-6 CASSSDLYNEQFF TGTGCCAGCAGTTCCGACTTGTACAATGAGCAGTTCTTC
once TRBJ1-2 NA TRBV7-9 CASSLEDSYGYTF TGTGCCAGCAGCTTAGAGGACAGCTATGGCTACACCTTC
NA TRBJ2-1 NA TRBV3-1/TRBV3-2 CASSPNGRYLFF TGTGCCAGCAGTCCCAACGGTAGATATCTGTTCTTC
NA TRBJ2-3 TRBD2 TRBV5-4 CASSQTSGSLRGTQYF TGTGCCAGCAGCCAGACTAGCGGGAGCTTGAGGGGCACGCAGTATTTT
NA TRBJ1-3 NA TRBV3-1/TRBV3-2 CASSQAGSSGNTIYF TGTGCCAGCAGCCAAGCAGGTTCCTCTGGAAACACCATATATTTT
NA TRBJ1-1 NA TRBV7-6 CASSLSGDTEAFF TGTGCCAGCAGCCTCTCCGGGGACACTGAAGCTTTCTTT
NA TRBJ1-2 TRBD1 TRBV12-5 CASGPFGTDYGYTF TGTGCTAGTGGTCCCTTCGGGACAGACTATGGCTACACCTTC
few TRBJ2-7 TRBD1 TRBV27 CASRPPRDSLIYEQYF TGTGCCAGCAGGCCTCCCCGGGACAGTCTGATCTACGAGCAGTACTTC
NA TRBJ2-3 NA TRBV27 CASRSSTDTQYF TGTGCCAGCAGGTCTAGCACAGATACGCAGTATTTT
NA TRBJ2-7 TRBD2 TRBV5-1 CASSLAGVAGTRYEQYF TGCGCCAGCAGCTTGGCCGGCGTGGCAGGGACTAGGTACGAGCAGTACTTC
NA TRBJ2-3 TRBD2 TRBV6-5 CASTLQAGSTDTQYF TGTGCCAGCACCCTTCAAGCGGGGAGCACAGATACGCAGTATTTT
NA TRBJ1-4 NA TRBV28 CASSLLGTAEKLFF TGTGCCAGCAGTTTACTTGGGACTGCCGAAAAACTGTTTTTT
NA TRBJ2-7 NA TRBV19 CASSGIARGAYEQYF TGTGCCAGTAGTGGTATCGCCAGGGGGGCCTACGAGCAGTACTTC
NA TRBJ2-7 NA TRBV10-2 CASSEWSSDKSYEQYF TGCGCCAGCAGTGAGTGGAGTAGCGATAAATCCTACGAGCAGTACTTC
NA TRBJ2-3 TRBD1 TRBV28 CASSPPGQGTDTQYF TGTGCCAGCAGTCCCCCGGGACAGGGGACAGATACGCAGTATTTT
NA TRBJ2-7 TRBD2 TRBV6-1 CASSEALLGLAGVQCEQYF TGTGCCAGCAGTGAAGCGCTACTAGGTCTAGCGGGAGTACAATGCGAGCAGTACTTC
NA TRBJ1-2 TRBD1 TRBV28 CASTPPTGGYTF TGTGCCAGCACGCCTCCGACAGGGGGCTACACCTTC
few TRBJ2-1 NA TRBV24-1 CATRMQNGDEQFF TGTGCCACCAGAATGCAAAACGGGGATGAGCAGTTCTTC
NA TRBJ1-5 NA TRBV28 CASSLAQGFDF TGTGCCAGCAGTTTAGCCCAGGGTTTTGATTTT
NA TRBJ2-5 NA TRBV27 CASRNSAGIQETQYF TGTGCCAGCAGGAACTCGGCGGGGATTCAAGAGACCCAGTACTTC
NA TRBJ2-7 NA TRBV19 CASRSRDSVYEQYF TGTGCCAGTAGGTCCCGGGACTCGGTCTACGAGCAGTACTTC
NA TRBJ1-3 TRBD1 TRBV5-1 CASSYGTGLNTIYF TGCGCCAGCAGCTATGGGACAGGCCTAAACACCATATATTTT
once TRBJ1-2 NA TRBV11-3 CASSLGGQSEDGYTF TGTGCCAGCAGCTTAGGTGGACAAAGTGAGGATGGCTACACCTTC
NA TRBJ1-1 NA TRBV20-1 CSASGRGRMNTEAFF TGCAGTGCTAGTGGGAGGGGACGAATGAACACTGAAGCTTTCTTT
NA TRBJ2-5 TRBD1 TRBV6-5 CASSYSQGARETQYF TGTGCCAGCAGTTACTCGCAGGGGGCGCGAGAGACCCAGTACTTC